This T cell receptor beta chain originates from a study of CD8+ T cells in alopecia areata. About the study: For 6 to 18 months, tofacitinib was taken, and 6 months off drug followed. Findings and limits, study-wide: In scalp, tofacitinib significantly decreased clonality and expanded CD8+ clones among the top 100. Lesional scalp exceeded normal scalp in clonality, especially in alopecia totalis/universalis. It was observed that many expanded lesional clones persisted in scalp and blood during tofacitinib.

This clone showed up many times. Its antigen is currently unknown. Sequencing templates came from extracted RNA that was reverse transcribed into cDNA. Produced via immunoSEQ multiplex PCR; TCRdb's table is partial and in-frame only. The repertoire holds 150,000 to 200,000 clones, with over 45% as singletons. This CDR3 region has 14 residues. The V end lost 5 bases, the J end lost 6 bases, and 14 bases lay between the germline ends. Germline CDR1 reads SEHNR; CDR2 reads FQNEAQ (reference sequence). The treatment here: oral pan-JAK inhibitor, 5-10 mg twice daily. The chain recombines TRBV7-9 with TRBJ1-5; maybe TRBD1 (6 bases). The material sequenced was CD4+ T cells sorted from blood, taken at week 24, from a patient treated with tofacitinib. This clonotype was obtained from a human donor with alopecia areata. The DNA for the CDR3 is TGTGCCAGCAGCACGGACAGCGAAATTCAGCCCCAGCATTTT. Encoded protein: CASSTDSEIQPQHF.